This T cell receptor (beta chain) appears in the sequencing data of a study of a mutant IDH1 vaccine in newly diagnosed glioma (dated by TCRdb to the early 2020s). As for the study more broadly: Of the approximately 30 treated patients, around 60% were male and around 40% were female, and the mean age was roughly 40 years. Before enrollment, patients had received standard therapy of radiotherapy alone, temozolomide alone, or radiochemotherapy with temozolomide; most received the combination. Peripheral blood was drawn at six visits: V03 (baseline), V05, V07, V10, V12 and V13. Longitudinal TCRB deep sequencing was performed for roughly 24 treated patients wherever samples were available for exploratory analyses.

CDR1 and CDR2 (SGHDT, YYEEEE) derive from the germline V gene. The V and J ends are trimmed by 4 bases and 6 bases, leaving 16 bases between them. Measured from the cysteine to the phenylalanine, the CDR3 is 14 residues long. Of all the DNA, just the CDR3 is kept, 42 bases in frame from base 1. The time point label, read with the paper, signifies: baseline, week 1 (first vaccination visit). This specimen's treatment or condition label, interpreted: pre-vaccination baseline after standard-of-care therapy. The donors had newly diagnosed IDH1-mutant astrocytomas of WHO grade 3 or 4 that showed loss of nuclear ATRX. The samples were drawn from NOA16, a multicentre, single-arm, open-label phase I trial in Germany that tested a mutant IDH1 peptide vaccine in humans for the first time. Visit V03 blood draws served as the baseline sample for immunogenicity testing. Genomic DNA for TCRB sequencing was extracted from EDTA blood using the DNeasy Blood and Tissue Kit.

The library came from the immunoSEQ multiplex PCR assay. The hsTCRB Kit was used according to the manufacturer's protocol to amplify rearranged TCR beta chain sequences. An Illumina MiSeq was used to sequence the TCRB libraries. Per the original workflow: The kit vendor's proprietary platform handled demultiplexing, trimming and gene mapping. TCRdb stores this immuneACCESS table with in-frame sequences only. Part of the clones is absent; in the studies checked, under half of the shortfall reflects unresolved V genes, and no reason is known for the rest. That table is the source of V, J and clone size, and D and trimming were worked out from the DNA. Within this sample are about 50,000 clones, with roughly 85% of them counted one time only. 2% to 3% of the sample is taken by the ten largest. This clone was recorded once. What antigen it recognizes has not been identified. No much larger clonotype is one base removed from it; base qualities were not supplied.

The full study reports these points: Selection of PBMC samples for TCRB deep sequencing was based on availability. Changes in the top peripheral T cell clonotypes picked up by TCRB sequencing did not appear to be linked to pseudoprogression. Immune responses induced by the vaccine were seen in over 90% of patients across multiple MHC alleles. According to the authors, sample limitations meant that analyses of patient blood samples could not be reproduced.

The starting material was PBMCs, obtained from a glioma patient treated with radiotherapy, temozolomide or both. The V and J segments used are TRBV5-6 and TRBJ1-2; the D gene is possibly TRBD1, with 6 bases matching. The source is a middle-aged man with glioma. The DNA reads TGTGCCAGCAGCCAACCGGGGGCGCGACATGGCTACACCTTC. Translated, this gives CASSQPGARHGYTF.